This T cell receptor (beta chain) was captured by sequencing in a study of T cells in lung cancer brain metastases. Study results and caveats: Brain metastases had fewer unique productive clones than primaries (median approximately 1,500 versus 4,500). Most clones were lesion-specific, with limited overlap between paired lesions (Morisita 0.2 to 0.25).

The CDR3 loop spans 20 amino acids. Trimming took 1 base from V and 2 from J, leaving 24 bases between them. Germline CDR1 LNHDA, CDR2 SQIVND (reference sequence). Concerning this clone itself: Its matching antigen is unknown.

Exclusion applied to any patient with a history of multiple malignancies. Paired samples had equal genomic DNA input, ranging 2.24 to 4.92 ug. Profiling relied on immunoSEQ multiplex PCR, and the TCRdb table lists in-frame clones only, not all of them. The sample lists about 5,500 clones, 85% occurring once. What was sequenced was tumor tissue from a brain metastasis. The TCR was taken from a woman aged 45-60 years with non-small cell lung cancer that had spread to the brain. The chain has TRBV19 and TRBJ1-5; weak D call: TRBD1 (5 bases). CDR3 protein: CASSIVIGRRGIWGNQPQHF. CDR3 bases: TGTGCCAGTAGTATAGTGATCGGCAGGAGGGGTATTTGGGGCAATCAGCCCCAGCATTTT.